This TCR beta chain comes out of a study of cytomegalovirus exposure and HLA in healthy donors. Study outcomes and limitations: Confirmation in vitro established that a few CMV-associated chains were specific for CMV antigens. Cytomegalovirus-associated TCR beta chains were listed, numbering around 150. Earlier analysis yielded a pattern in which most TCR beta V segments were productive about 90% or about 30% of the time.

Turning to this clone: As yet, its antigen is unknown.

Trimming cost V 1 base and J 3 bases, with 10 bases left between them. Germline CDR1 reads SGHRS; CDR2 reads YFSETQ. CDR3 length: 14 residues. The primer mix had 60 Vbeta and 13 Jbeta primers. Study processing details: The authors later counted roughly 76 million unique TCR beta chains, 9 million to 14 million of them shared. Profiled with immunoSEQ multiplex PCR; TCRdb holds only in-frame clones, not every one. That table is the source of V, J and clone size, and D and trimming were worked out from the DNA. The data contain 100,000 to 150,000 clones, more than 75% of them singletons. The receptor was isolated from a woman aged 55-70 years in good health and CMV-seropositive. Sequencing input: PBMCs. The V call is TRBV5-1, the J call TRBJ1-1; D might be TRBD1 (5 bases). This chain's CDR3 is CASSLQWGDTEAFF. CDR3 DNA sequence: TGCGCCAGCAGCTTGCAGTGGGGGGACACTGAAGCTTTCTTT.